This TCR beta chain was sequenced in a study of T cell repertoires in cytomegalovirus infection. TCRdb reprocessed the reads via MiXCR and lists one record per CDR3 protein. The repertoire holds about 830,000 distinct CDR3 sequences, with 32% as singletons. V lost 5 bases, J lost 4 bases, and 14 bases lay in between. In germline, CDR1 is MNHEY, CDR2 SVGAGI. CDR3 length: 14 residues. The sample holds many counts of this clonotype. What it binds is unknown. Sample: cultured CD8+ T cells from PBMCs, taken from culture after CMV antigen stimulation. The receptor comes from a human donor in good health (CMV status not recorded). Some clones in this sample may be carry-over from other donors' samples. The J gene is TRBJ1-1, the V gene TRBV6-5; D is undetermined. The CDR3 loop is CASSLNGRGTEAFF. In DNA, the CDR3 is TGTGCCAGCAGTCTAAATGGTCGAGGCACTGAAGCTTTCTTT.